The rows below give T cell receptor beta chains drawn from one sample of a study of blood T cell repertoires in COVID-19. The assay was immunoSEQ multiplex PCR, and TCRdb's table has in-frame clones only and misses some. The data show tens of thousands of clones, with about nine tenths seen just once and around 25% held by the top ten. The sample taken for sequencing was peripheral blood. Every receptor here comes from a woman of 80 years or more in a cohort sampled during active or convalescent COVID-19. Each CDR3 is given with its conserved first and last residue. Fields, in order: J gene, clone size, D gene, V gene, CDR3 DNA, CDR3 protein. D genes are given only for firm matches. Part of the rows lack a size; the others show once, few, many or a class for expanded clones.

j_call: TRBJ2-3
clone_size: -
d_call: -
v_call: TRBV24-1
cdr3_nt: TGTGCCACCAGTGATTTGGGTCCAGGTAACACAGATACGCAGTATTTT
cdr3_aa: CATSDLGPGNTDTQYF

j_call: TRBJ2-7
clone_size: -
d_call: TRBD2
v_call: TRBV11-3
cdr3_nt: TGTGCCAGCAGCTTAAGATCTCTTCCGGGACTAACATCCGAGCAGTACTTC
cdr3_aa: CASSLRSLPGLTSEQYF

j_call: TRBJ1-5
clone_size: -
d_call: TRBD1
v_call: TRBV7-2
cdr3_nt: TGTGCCAGCAGCACCACGGGACAGAACAATCAGCCCCAGCATTTT
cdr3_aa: CASSTTGQNNQPQHF

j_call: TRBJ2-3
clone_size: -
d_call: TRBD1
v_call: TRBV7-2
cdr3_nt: TGTGCCAGCAGCTACTTAGGGACAGGCCCAGATACGCAGTATTTT
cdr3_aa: CASSYLGTGPDTQYF

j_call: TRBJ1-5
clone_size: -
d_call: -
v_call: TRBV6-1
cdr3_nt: TGTGCCAGCAGTGAGAGTTATAGCAATCAGCCCCAGCATTTT
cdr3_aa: CASSESYSNQPQHF

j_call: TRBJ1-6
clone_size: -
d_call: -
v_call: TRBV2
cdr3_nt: TGTGCCAGCAGTGAAAGGTTGTCAGGTGGAGGTTCACCCCTCCACTTT
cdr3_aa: CASSERLSGGGSPLHF

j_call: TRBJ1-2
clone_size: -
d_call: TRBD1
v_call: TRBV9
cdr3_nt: TGTGCCAGCACAATACAGGGGGCCAACTATGGCTACACCTTC
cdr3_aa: CASTIQGANYGYTF

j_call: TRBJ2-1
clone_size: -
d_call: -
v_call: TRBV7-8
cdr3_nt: TGTGCCAGCAACTACTCCCCCGGGACATGGGGCGACGGTGAGCAGTTCTTC
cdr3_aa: CASNYSPGTWGDGEQFF

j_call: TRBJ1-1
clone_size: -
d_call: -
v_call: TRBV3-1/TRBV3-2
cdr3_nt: TGTGCCAGCAGCCCTCCGAGGGCGGGTACCCCCACTGAAGCTTTCTTT
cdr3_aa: CASSPPRAGTPTEAFF

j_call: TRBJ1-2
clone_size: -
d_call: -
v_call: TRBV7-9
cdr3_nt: TGTGCCAGCAGCTTAGGCCAGGGGACGGGCTACACCTTC
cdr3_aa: CASSLGQGTGYTF

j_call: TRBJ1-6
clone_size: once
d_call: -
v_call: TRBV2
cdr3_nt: TGTGCCAGCAAGCTTACAGACAATTCACCCCTCCACTTT
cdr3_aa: CASKLTDNSPLHF

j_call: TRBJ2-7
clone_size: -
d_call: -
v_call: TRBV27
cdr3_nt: TGTGCCAGCAGTCCCTCCACGGCCTACGAGCAGTACTTC
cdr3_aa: CASSPSTAYEQYF

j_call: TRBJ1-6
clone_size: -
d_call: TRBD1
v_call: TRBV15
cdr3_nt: TGTGCCACCAGCAAACAGGGGAATTCACCCCTCCACTTT
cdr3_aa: CATSKQGNSPLHF

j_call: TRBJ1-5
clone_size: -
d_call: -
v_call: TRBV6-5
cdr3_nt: TGTGCCAGCAGTTACCCCAGGGTTCCGAGCAATCAGCCCCAGCATTTT
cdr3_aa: CASSYPRVPSNQPQHF

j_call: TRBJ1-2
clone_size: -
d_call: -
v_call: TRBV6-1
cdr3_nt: TGTGCCAGCAGTGAAGCGCACTCGACAGGTGGTGGCTACACCTTC
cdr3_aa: CASSEAHSTGGGYTF

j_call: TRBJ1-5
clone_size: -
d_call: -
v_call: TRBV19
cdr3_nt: TGTGCCAGTAGTACCTATCGACAGCACAATCAGCCCCAGCATTTT
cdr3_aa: CASSTYRQHNQPQHF

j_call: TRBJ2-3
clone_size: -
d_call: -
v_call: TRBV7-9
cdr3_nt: TGTGCCAGCAGCTTAGGGGCTTGGCAGCCCCCAGATACGCAGTATTTT
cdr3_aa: CASSLGAWQPPDTQYF

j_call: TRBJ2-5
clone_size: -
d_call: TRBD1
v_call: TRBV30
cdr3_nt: TGTGCCTGGAGCCAACGGGGACAGGGCGAGAAAGAGACCCAGTACTTC
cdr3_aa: CAWSQRGQGEKETQYF

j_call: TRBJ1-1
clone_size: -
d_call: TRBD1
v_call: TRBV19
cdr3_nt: TGTGCCAGTAGAAGACAGGGGGCGGCCTCTACTGAAGCTTTCTTT
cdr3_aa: CASRRQGAASTEAFF

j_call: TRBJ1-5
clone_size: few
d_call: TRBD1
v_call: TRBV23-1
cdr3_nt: TGCGCCAGCAGTCAACCCCGACAGGGGGCCTTATATAGCAATCAGCCCCAGCATTTT
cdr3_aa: CASSQPRQGALYSNQPQHF

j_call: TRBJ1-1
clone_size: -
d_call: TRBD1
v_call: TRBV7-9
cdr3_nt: TGTGCCAGCAGCTCGCCGGGACAGGGGACTGAAGCTTTCTTT
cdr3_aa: CASSSPGQGTEAFF

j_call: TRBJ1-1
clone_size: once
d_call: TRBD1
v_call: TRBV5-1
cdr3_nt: TGCGCCAGCAGCTCGCCGGGACAGGGCCGAATGAACACTGAAGCTTTCTTT
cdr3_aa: CASSSPGQGRMNTEAFF

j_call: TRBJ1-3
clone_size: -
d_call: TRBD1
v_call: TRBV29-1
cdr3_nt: TGCAGCGTTGAAGACCCACAGGGGAACGGAAACACCATATATTTT
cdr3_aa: CSVEDPQGNGNTIYF

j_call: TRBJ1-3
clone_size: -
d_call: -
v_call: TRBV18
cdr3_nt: TGTGCCAGCTCACTCGGGGGTCCAGCCTCTGGAAACACCATATATTTT
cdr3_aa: CASSLGGPASGNTIYF

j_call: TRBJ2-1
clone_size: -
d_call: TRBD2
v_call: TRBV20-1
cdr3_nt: TGCAGTGCTAGTTTAGGCGGGGGGGATTACAATGAGCAGTTCTTC
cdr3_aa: CSASLGGGDYNEQFF

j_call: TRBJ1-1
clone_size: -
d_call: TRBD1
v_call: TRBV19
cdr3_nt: TGTGCCAGTAGTCAGGGGGCCGGGACTGAAGCTTTCTTT
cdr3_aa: CASSQGAGTEAFF

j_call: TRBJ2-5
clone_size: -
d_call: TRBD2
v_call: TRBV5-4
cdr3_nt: TGTGCCAGCAGCCCTAAGATAGGACTAGGCGGTGAGACCCAGTACTTC
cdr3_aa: CASSPKIGLGGETQYF

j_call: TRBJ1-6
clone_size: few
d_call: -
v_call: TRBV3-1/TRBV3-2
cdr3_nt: TGTGCCAGCAGCCAAGAACAGGGCAATTCACCCCTCCACTTT
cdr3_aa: CASSQEQGNSPLHF

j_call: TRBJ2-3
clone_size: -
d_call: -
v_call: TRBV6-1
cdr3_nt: TGTGCCAGCAGTGAACTAACAGATACGCAGTATTTT
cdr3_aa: CASSELTDTQYF

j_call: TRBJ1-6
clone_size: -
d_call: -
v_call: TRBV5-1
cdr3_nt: TGCGCCAGCAGCTTGGGGGGCATCTCGAATTCACCCCTCCACTTT
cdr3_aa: CASSLGGISNSPLHF

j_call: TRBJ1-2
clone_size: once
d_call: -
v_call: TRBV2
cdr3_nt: TGTGCCAGCACTTCGGCAGGGGCTTACTATGGCTACACCTTC
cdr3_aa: CASTSAGAYYGYTF

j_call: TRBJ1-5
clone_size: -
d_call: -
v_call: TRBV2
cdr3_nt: TGTGCCAGCAGCAAAGGGGCTATCGCGGGGAATCAGCCCCAGCATTTT
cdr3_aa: CASSKGAIAGNQPQHF

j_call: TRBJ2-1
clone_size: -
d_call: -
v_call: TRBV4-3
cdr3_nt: TGCGCCAGCAGCCAAGGGGGGGTTACCTACAATGAGCAGTTCTTC
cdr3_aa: CASSQGGVTYNEQFF

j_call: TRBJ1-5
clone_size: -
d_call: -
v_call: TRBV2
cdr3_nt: TGTGCCAGCAGTGAAAGGAGGGGCCTTTATAGCAATCAGCCCCAGCATTTT
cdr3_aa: CASSERRGLYSNQPQHF

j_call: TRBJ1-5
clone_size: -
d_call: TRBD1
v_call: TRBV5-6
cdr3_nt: TGTGCCAGCAGCCTCGACAGGGTGGGGGTAAGCAATCAGCCCCAGCATTTT
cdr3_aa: CASSLDRVGVSNQPQHF

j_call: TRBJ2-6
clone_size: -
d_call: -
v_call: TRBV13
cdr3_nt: TGTGCCAGCAGCTTGGGGCAGTCTGGGGCCAACGTCCTGACTTTC
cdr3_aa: CASSLGQSGANVLTF

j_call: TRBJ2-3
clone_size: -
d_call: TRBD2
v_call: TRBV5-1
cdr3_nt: TGCGCCAGCAGCTTGTTGGCTAGCGGGGGGAAAGATACGCAGTATTTT
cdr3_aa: CASSLLASGGKDTQYF

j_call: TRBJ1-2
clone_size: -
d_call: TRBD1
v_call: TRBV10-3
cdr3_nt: TGTGCCATCAAATCACAGGGGGTTACCTATGGCTACACCTTC
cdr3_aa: CAIKSQGVTYGYTF

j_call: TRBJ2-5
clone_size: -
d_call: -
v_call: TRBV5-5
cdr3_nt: TGTGCCAGCACGGGGGGCCGCATTCAAGAGACCCAGTACTTC
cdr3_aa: CASTGGRIQETQYF